Following are 22 T cell receptor beta chains from one sample sequenced in a study of T-cell memory formation after mild COVID-19. One entry per CDR3 protein results from TCRdb running MiXCR on the 5' RACE reads. The sample contains a few hundred thousand distinct CDR3 sequences, approximately 15% of which appear only once. The specimen sequenced was PBMCs or a T cell subset sorted from them (not recorded which). These receptors all stem from a man between 18 and 35 years old who had mild COVID-19 (a few samples of this study predate the infection). Cell type and time point are not known.

The chain combines TRBV7-2 with TRBJ2-7; 10 nucleotides match TRBD1. J lost 1 base, V lost 5 bases, and 8 bases had no gene match. CDR3 size: 16 residues. Germline CDR1 reads SGHTA; CDR2 reads FQGNSA. CDR3 amino acids: CASSRRGTGVSYEQYV. The CDR3 nucleotides read TGTGCCAGCAGCAGGAGAGGGACAGGGGTATCCTACGAGCAGTACGTC.

This clonotype occurred a few times. The chain joins TRBV9 to TRBJ1-3, with D possibly matching TRBD1 (6 bases). The V end lost 4 bases, the J end lost 6 bases, and 14 bases lay between the germline ends. Per germline, CDR1 SGDLS and CDR2 YYNGEE. The CDR3 has 14 residues. The CDR3 DNA is TGTGCCAGCAGCCCCACAGGGAGGGAAAACACCATATATTTT. Its translation is CASSPTGRENTIYF. The entire variable domain, with the rest obtained from reference TRBV9 and TRBJ1-3, is as follows: DSGVTQTPKHLITATGQRVTLRCSPRSGDLSVYWYQQSLDQGLQFLIQYYNGEERAKGNILERFSAQQFPDLHSELNLSSLELGDSALYFCASSPTGRENTIYFGEGSWLTVV.

This sequence joins TRBV2 and TRBJ2-4; D unresolved. This CDR3 has 13 residues. Germline loops: CDR1 SNHLY, CDR2 FYNNEI. V gave up 7 bases and J gave up 6 bases, with 13 bases separating them. Written as DNA, the CDR3 is TGTGCCAGCATACGAGTCCCGGGAAACATTCAGTACTTC. Protein: CASIRVPGNIQYF.

Only a few counts were recorded for this clonotype. The chain carries TRBV27 and TRBJ2-3, with 7 bases matching TRBD2. Germline V gene sequence: CDR1 MNHEY, CDR2 SMNVEV (reference sequence). The CDR3 runs to 13 residues. J was trimmed by 5 bases and V by 4 bases; bases with no gene match: 3. For the CDR3, the DNA is TGTGCCAGCAGTTCAGGCGGGAGAGATACGCAGTATTTT. Protein: CASSSGGRDTQYF.

This clonotype was found a few times. The V gene is TRBV12-3 or TRBV12-4, the J gene TRBJ2-5, with 9 bases identical to TRBD2. The CDR3 sequence is 15 residues long. J gave up 1 base and V 6 bases, and 6 bases lay outside the gene matches. CDR3 bases: TGTGCCAGCAGAAGACTAGCGGAACCCCAAGAGACCCAGTACTTC. Protein sequence: CASRRLAEPQETQYF.

This chain links TRBV18 with TRBJ2-5; D remains ambiguous. The CDR3 is 14 residues long. The germline V gene has CDR1 KGHSH and CDR2 LQKENI. V was cut by 4 bases and J by 0 bases, with 9 bases left in between. The CDR3 sequence: CASSLGPNQETQYF. The CDR3 DNA reads TGTGCCAGCTCACTCGGACCGAACCAAGAGACCCAGTACTTC.

V is TRBV5-4 and J is TRBJ2-3; 15 positions match TRBD2. The CDR3 consists of 16 residues. The J segment lost 7 bases and the V segment lost 4 bases, leaving 7 bases of the junction unmatched. Per germline, CDR1 SGHNT and CDR2 YYREEE (reference sequence). CDR3 region: CASSPGTSGGIHTQYF. The CDR3 DNA reads as TGTGCCAGCAGCCCCGGGACTAGCGGGGGGATACATACGCAGTATTTT.

This clonotype was seen a handful of times. V is TRBV10-3 and J is TRBJ2-3; maybe TRBD2 (7 bases). Germline values: CDR1 ENHRY, CDR2 SYGVKD. The CDR3 extends over 18 amino acids. V dropped 0 bases and J dropped 0 bases, with 16 bases sitting between them. The CDR3 protein is CAISESPGGQTSTDTQYF. The DNA for the CDR3 is TGTGCCATCAGTGAGTCACCGGGGGGCCAAACTAGCACAGATACGCAGTATTTT.

In this sample, this clonotype turned up a few times. The chain employs TRBV10-3 and TRBJ2-7; the D gene is possibly TRBD1 (6 bases). Trimming took 6 bases from V and 1 from J, leaving 13 bases between them. The germline CDR1 and CDR2 sequences are ENHRY and SYGVKD. The CDR3 is made up of 14 amino acids. The CDR3 DNA follows: TGTGCCATCAGACAAGGACAGCAATCCTACGAGCAGTACTTC. Translation: CAIRQGQQSYEQYF.

At least ten counts were recorded for this clonotype. CDR3 region: CASSLPGLVRGETQYF. The CDR3 DNA is TGTGCCAGCAGCTTGCCGGGACTAGTAAGGGGAGAGACCCAGTACTTC. The chain uses TRBV7-6 and TRBJ2-5, with 8 bases that match TRBD2. V was clipped by 3 bases and J by 4 bases; unmatched bases: 10. The germline V gene encodes CDR1 SGHVS and CDR2 FNYEAQ. The length of the CDR3 is 16 residues.

V is TRBV4-1 and J is TRBJ2-3; no firm D call. Germline V gene lookup returns CDR1 MGHRA and CDR2 YSYEKL. V dropped 0 bases and J dropped 2 bases, with 9 bases sitting between them. The CDR3 totals 15 residues. The CDR3 sequence: CASSQDSMDTDTQYF. The CDR3 DNA reads as TGCGCCAGCAGCCAAGATAGTATGGACACAGATACGCAGTATTTT.

This clonotype has a handful of counts. This sequence joins TRBV4-1 and TRBJ2-1; possible D gene TRBD1, 6 bases. This CDR3 region has 14 residues. V lost 1 base to trimming and J lost 6 bases, with 10 bases between them. Germline V gives CDR1 MGHRA, CDR2 YSYEKL. The CDR3 sequence is CASSQAEDSNEQFF. The CDR3 DNA reads as TGCGCCAGCAGCCAAGCTGAGGACAGCAATGAGCAGTTCTTC.

The V call is TRBV7-8, the J call TRBJ2-1; D not certain. Trimming removed 1 base from V and 3 bases from J, with 7 bases in between. The CDR3 extends over 14 amino acids. Germline CDR1 SGHVS, CDR2 FQNEAQ. CDR3 region: CASSLGPFYNEQFF. The CDR3 DNA is TGTGCCAGCAGCTTAGGGCCCTTCTACAATGAGCAGTTCTTC. The full variable domain, in which reference TRBV7-8 and TRBJ2-1 provide the parts outside the CDR3, is GAGVSQSPRYKVAKRGQDVALRCDPISGHVSLFWYQQALGQGPEFLTYFQNEAQLDKSGLPSDRFFAERPEGSVSTLKIQRTQQEDSAVYLCASSLGPFYNEQFFGPGTRLTVL.

The rearrangement joins TRBV18 to TRBJ1-2; 9 bases are a match to TRBD1. Looked up from germline, CDR1 is KGHSH and CDR2 is LQKENI. The CDR3 totals 15 residues. V lost 0 bases and J lost 5; bases outside the gene matches: 4. In DNA, the CDR3 is TGTGCCAGCTCACCACCAGTGACAGGGGGTTATGGCTACACCTTC. It codes for CASSPPVTGGYGYTF.

This chain connects TRBV11-2 to TRBJ1-1; maybe TRBD1 (6 bases). The length of the CDR3 is 15 residues. CDR1 and CDR2 from the germline V gene are SGHAT and FQNNGV. Trimming took 7 bases from V and 1 from J, leaving 16 bases between them. The CDR3 region is CASNWGRGSNTEAFF. Written as DNA, the CDR3 is TGTGCCAGCAACTGGGGCAGGGGATCGAACACTGAAGCTTTCTTT. Full variable domain (remainder filled in from reference TRBV11-2 and TRBJ1-1): EAGVAQSPRYKIIEKRQSVAFWCNPISGHATLYWYQQILGQGPKLLIQFQNNGVVDDSQLPKDRFSAERLKGVDSTLKIQPAKLEDSAVYLCASNWGRGSNTEAFFGQGTRLTVV.

The J gene is TRBJ2-5, the V gene TRBV6-4, with 11 bases aligning to TRBD2. The J segment lost 2 bases and the V segment lost 7 bases, leaving 3 bases of the junction unmatched. Per germline, CDR1 MRHNA and CDR2 SNTAGT. CDR3 length equals 14 residues. The CDR3 region is CASKLAGEQETQYF. The CDR3 bases are TGTGCCAGCAAACTAGCGGGGGAGCAAGAGACCCAGTACTTC.

Only a few counts were recorded for this clonotype. This chain links TRBV11-2 with TRBJ2-7, with D possibly being TRBD2 (5 bases). Deletions cut 5 bases from V and 2 bases from J, with 22 bases between. The germline CDR1 and CDR2 sequences are SGHAT and FQNNGV. The CDR3 is 17 residues long. This chain's CDR3 is CASSPISGRAVTYEQYF. DNA for the CDR3: TGTGCCAGCAGCCCCATCTCGGGAAGGGCCGTGACCTACGAGCAGTACTTC.

The rearrangement joins TRBV9 to TRBJ2-3, with TRBD2 matching over 9 bases. CDR3 length equals 17 residues. The ends lost 2 bases at V and 0 bases at J; junction bases unmatched: 7. Per the germline V gene, CDR1 is SGDLS and CDR2 is YYNGEE. The CDR3 loop is CASSVGTSPTSTDTQYF. CDR3 sequence (DNA): TGTGCCAGCAGCGTGGGGACTAGCCCGACTAGCACAGATACGCAGTATTTT. Based on the CDR3 plus reference TRBV9 and TRBJ2-3, the full variable domain is DSGVTQTPKHLITATGQRVTLRCSPRSGDLSVYWYQQSLDQGLQFLIQYYNGEERAKGNILERFSAQQFPDLHSELNLSSLELGDSALYFCASSVGTSPTSTDTQYFGPGTRLTVL.

This chain uses TRBV4-3 with TRBJ2-1; tentative D call: TRBD2 (7 bases). Germline V CDR1 and CDR2: LGHNA, YSLEER. The CDR3 consists of 16 residues. The germline V and J ends were trimmed by 0 bases and 7 bases, with 16 bases remaining between them. The CDR3 DNA reads TGCGCCAGCAGCCAAGAGGGGGGGGCCGTTGTAAATGAGCAGTTCTTC. Translated: CASSQEGGAVVNEQFF.

This chain joins TRBV6-5 and TRBJ2-5, with a tentative D call TRBD2 (5 bases). The CDR3 sequence is 16 residues long. Germline values: CDR1 MNHEY, CDR2 SVGAGI. V was trimmed by 0 bases and J by 4 bases, leaving 15 bases between them. The CDR3 DNA reads TGTGCCAGCAGTTACTCGTGGGCTAGCTGGGGAGAGACCCAGTACTTC. Its translation: CASSYSWASWGETQYF.

The table lists this clonotype with a few counts. V is TRBV7-9 and J is TRBJ1-3, with 9 bases lining up with TRBD1. Germline V gene sequence: CDR1 SEHNR, CDR2 FQNEAQ (reference sequence). This CDR3 contains 15 residues. Germline trimming cut 3 bases from V and 4 bases from J; bases unmatched to any gene: 4. CDR3 DNA: TGTGCCAGCAGCTTCTCGGACAGGGGAGGAAACACCATATATTTT. It encodes CASSFSDRGGNTIYF. Full variable domain (missing parts from reference TRBV7-9 and TRBJ1-3): DTGVSQNPRHKITKRGQNVTFRCDPISEHNRLYWYRQTLGQGPEFLTYFQNEAQLEKSRLLSDRFSAERPKGSFSTLEIQRTEQGDSAMYLCASSFSDRGGNTIYFGEGSWLTVV.

This sequence joins TRBV7-2 and TRBJ2-1; either TRBD1 or TRBD2 may fit D (6 bases each). CDR1 is SGHTA, CDR2 FQGNSA, per germline. The CDR3 has 17 amino acids. V was shortened by 4 bases and J by 5 bases, with 21 bases between the two germline ends. The CDR3 region is CASSSGAGKGGHNEQFF. The CDR3 bases are TGTGCCAGCAGCTCGGGGGCTGGTAAGGGTGGTCACAATGAGCAGTTCTTC.